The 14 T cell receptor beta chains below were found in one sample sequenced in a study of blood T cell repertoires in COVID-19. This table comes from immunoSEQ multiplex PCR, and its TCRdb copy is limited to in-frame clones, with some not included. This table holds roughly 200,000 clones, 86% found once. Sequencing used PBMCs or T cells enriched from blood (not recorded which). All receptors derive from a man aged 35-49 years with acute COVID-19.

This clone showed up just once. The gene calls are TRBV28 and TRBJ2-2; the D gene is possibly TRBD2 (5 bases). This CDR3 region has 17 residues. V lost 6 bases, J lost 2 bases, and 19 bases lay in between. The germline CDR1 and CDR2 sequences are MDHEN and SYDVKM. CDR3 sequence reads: CASSFRRRAVNTGELFF. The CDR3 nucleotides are TGTGCCAGCAGCTTTCGTAGGCGAGCGGTTAACACCGGGGAGCTGTTTTTT.

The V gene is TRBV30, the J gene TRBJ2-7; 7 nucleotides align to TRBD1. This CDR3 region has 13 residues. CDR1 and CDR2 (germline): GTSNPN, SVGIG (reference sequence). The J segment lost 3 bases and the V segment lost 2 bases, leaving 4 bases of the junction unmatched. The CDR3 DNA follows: TGTGCCTGGAGTCGGGACAGCAACTACGAGCAGTACTTC. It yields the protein CAWSRDSNYEQYF.

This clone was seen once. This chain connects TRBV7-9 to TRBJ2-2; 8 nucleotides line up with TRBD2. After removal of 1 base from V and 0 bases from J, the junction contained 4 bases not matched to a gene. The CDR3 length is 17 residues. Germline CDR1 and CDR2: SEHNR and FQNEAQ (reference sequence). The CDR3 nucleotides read TGTGCCAGCAGCTTAGGACTAGCGTACCCGAACACCGGGGAGCTGTTTTTT. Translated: CASSLGLAYPNTGELFF. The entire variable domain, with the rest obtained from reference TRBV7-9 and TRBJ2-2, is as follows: DTGVSQNPRHKITKRGQNVTFRCDPISEHNRLYWYRQTLGQGPEFLTYFQNEAQLEKSRLLSDRFSAERPKGSFSTLEIQRTEQGDSAMYLCASSLGLAYPNTGELFFGEGSRLTVL.

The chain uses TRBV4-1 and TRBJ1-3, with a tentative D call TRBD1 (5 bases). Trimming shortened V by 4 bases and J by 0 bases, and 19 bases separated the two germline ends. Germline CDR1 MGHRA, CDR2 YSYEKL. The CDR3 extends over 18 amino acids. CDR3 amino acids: CASSPPGGSRPSGNTIYF. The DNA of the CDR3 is TGCGCCAGCAGCCCCCCCGGGGGGTCCAGACCCTCTGGAAACACCATATATTTT.

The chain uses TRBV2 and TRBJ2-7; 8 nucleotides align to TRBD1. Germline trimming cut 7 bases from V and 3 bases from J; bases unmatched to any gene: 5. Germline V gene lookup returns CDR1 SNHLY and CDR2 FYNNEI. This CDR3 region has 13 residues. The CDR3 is CASTRDRFYEQYF. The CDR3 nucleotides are TGTGCCAGCACCCGGGACAGGTTCTACGAGCAGTACTTC.

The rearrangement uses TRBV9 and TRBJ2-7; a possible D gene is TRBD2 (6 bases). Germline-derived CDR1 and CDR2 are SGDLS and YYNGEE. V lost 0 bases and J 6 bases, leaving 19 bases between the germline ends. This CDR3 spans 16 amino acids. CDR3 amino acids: CASSVEGTSWGREQYF. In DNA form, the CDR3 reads TGTGCCAGCAGCGTAGAGGGAACTAGCTGGGGTCGCGAGCAGTACTTC.

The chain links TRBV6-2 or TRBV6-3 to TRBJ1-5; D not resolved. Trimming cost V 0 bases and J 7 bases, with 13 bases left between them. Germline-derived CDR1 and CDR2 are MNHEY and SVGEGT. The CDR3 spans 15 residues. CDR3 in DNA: TGTGCCAGCAGTTACTCGATGGTGGGGAGGCAGCCCCAGCATTTT. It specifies CASSYSMVGRQPQHF.

For the CDR3, the DNA is TGTGCCAGCAGCCAGGGGGCCGGGACAAATGGCTACACCTTC. This gives the protein CASSQGAGTNGYTF. This chain connects TRBV9 to TRBJ1-2, with 8 bases matching TRBD1. Trimming cost V 4 bases and J 6 bases; bases outside gene matches: 8. In germline, CDR1 is SGDLS, CDR2 YYNGEE. The length of the CDR3 is 14 residues.

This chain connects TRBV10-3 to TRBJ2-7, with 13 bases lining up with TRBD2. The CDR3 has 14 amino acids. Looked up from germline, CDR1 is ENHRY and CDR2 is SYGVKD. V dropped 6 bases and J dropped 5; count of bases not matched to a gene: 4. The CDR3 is CAISTSGRVNEQYF. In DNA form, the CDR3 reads TGTGCCATCAGCACTAGCGGGAGGGTCAACGAGCAGTACTTC.

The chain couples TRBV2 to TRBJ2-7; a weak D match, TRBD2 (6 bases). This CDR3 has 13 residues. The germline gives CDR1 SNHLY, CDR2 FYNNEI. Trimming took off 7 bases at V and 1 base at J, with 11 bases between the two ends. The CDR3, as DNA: TGTGCCAGCACGCGGGCGGGATCCTACGAGCAGTACTTC. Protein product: CASTRAGSYEQYF. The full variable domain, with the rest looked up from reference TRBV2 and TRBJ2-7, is EPEVTQTPSHQVTQMGQEVILRCVPISNHLYFYWYRQILGQKVEFLVSFYNNEISEKSEIFDDQFSVERPDGSNFTLKIRSTKLEDSAMYFCASTRAGSYEQYFGPGTRLTVT.

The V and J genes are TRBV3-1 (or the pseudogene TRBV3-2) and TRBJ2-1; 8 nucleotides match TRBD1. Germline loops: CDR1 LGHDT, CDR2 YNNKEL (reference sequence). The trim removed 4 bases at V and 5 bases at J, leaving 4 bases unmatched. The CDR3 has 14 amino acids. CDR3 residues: CASSRQTGDNEQFF. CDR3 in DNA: TGTGCCAGCAGCCGACAGACAGGGGACAATGAGCAGTTCTTC.

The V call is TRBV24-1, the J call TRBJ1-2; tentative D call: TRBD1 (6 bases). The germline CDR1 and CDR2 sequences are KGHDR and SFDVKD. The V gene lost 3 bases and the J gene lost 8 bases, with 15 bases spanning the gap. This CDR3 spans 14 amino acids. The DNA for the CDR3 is TGTGCCACCAGTGATGAGGGCAGGGGTGGCGGCTACACCTTC. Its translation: CATSDEGRGGGYTF.

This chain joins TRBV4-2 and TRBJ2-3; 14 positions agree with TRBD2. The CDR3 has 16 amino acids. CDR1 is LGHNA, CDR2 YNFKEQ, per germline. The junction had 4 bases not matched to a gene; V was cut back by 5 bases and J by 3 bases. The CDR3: CASSGGLAGATDTQYF. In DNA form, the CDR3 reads TGTGCCAGCAGCGGGGGACTAGCGGGAGCAACAGATACGCAGTATTTT.

CDR3 in DNA: TGCGCCAGCCGACTAGCGGGGAACACCGGGGAGCTGTTTTTT. This translates into CASRLAGNTGELFF. This sequence joins TRBV10-1 and TRBJ2-2; 10 positions match TRBD2. V trimming: 8 bases; J trimming: 1 base; junction bases outside the gene matches: 1. The germline V gene encodes CDR1 WNHNN and CDR2 SYGVQD (reference sequence). The length of the CDR3 is 14 residues.